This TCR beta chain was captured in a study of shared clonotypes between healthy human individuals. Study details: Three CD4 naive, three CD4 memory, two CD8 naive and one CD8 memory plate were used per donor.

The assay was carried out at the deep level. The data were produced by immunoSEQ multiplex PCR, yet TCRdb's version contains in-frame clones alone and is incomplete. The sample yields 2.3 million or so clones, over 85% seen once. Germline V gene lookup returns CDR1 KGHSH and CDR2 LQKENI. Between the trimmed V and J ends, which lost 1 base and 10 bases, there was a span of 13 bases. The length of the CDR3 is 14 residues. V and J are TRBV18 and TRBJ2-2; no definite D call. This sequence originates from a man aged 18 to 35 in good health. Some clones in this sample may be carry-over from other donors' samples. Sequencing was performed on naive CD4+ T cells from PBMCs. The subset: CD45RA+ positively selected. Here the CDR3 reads CASSPLAAEVELFF. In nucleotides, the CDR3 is TGTGCCAGCTCACCACTAGCAGCCGAAGTGGAGCTGTTTTTT. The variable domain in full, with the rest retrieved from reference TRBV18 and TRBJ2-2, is NAGVMQNPRHLVRRRGQEARLRCSPMKGHSHVYWYRQLPEEGLKFMVYLQKENIIDESGMPKERFSAEFPKEGPSILRIQQVVRGDSAAYFCASSPLAAEVELFFGEGSRLTVL.